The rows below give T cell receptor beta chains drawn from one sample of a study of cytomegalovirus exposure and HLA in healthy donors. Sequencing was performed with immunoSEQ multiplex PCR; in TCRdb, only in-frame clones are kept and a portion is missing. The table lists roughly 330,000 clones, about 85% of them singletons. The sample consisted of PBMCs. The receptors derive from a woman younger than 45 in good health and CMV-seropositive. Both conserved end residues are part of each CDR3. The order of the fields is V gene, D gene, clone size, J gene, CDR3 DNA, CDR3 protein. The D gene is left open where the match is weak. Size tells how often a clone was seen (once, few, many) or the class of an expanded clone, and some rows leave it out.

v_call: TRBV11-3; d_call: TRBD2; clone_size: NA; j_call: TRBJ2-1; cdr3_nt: TGTGCCAGCAGCTTAGATATGGGCGGGAGAGCCTTCAATGAGCAGTTCTTC; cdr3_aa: CASSLDMGGRAFNEQFF
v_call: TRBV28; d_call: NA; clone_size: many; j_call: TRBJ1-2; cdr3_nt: TGTGCCAGCAGTTTATACTCTGGCTACACCTTC; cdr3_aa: CASSLYSGYTF
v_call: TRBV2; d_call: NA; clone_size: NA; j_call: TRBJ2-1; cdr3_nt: TGTGCCAGCCTCTACAATGAGCAGTTCTTC; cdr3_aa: CASLYNEQFF
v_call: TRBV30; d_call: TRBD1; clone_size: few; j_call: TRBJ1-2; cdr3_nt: TGTGCCTGGAGCATCGGAGGGACAGGCTATGGCTACACCTTC; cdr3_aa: CAWSIGGTGYGYTF
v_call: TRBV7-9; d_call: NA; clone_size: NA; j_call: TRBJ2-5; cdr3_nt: TGTGCCAGCAGCTTATTAGGAAGGGTTCGCCAAGAGACCCAGTACTTC; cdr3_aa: CASSLLGRVRQETQYF
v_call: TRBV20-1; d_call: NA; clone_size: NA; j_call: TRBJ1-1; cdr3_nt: TGCAGTGCTTCGAGGGGGACTGAAGCTTTCTTT; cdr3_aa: CSASRGTEAFF
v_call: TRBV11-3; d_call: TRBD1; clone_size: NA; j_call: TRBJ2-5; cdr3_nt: TGTGCCAGCAGCTCGTCAGACAGGGGGCAGGAGACCCAGTACTTC; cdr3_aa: CASSSSDRGQETQYF
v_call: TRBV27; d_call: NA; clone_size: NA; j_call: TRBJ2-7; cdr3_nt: TGTGCCAGCAGTTTGGGGGGTACTTCCTACGAGCAGTACTTC; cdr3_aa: CASSLGGTSYEQYF
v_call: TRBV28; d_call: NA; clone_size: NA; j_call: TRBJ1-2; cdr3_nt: TGTGCCAGCAGTTTCCCCAGGAAGTCCTATGGCTACACCTTC; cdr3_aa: CASSFPRKSYGYTF
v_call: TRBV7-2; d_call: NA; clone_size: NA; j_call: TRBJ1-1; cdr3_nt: TGTGCCAGCAGCTATCTAGCAGACCCGAACACTGAAGCTTTCTTT; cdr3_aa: CASSYLADPNTEAFF
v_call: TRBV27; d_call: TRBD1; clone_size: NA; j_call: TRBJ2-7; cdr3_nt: TGTGCCAGCAGACTCCAAGGACAGGGTGTCTACGAGCAGTACTTC; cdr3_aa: CASRLQGQGVYEQYF
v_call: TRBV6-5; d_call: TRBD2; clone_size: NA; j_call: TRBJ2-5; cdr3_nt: TGTGCCAGCAGTTACTTCGGACTAGCCCCGGAGACCCAGTACTTC; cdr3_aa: CASSYFGLAPETQYF
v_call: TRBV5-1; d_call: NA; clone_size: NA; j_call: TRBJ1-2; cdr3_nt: TGCGCCAGCAGCGTTAACCGGGACACATATGGCTACACCTTC; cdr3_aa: CASSVNRDTYGYTF
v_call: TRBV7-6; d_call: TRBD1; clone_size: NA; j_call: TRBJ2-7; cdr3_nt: TGTGCCAGCAGCTTACCGGGACAGAGCTACGAGCAGTACTTC; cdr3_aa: CASSLPGQSYEQYF
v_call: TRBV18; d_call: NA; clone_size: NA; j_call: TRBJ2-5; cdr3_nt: TGTGCCAGCTCACCAGTGGCGGGAGAGACCCAGTACTTC; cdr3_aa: CASSPVAGETQYF
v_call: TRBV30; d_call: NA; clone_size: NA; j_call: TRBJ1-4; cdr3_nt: TGTGCCTGGAGCGCCTTGGGCAGGGGACTGTTTTTT; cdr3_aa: CAWSALGRGLFF
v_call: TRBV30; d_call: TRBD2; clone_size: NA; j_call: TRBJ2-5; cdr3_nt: TGTGCCTGGAGTGTTCCGGGACTAGCGGTCCAAGAGACCCAGTACTTC; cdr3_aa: CAWSVPGLAVQETQYF
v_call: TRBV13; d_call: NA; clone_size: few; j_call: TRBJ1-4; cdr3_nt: TGTGCCAGCAGCTTAGGCCGGGGGGCGCGGACTAATGAAAAACTGTTTTTT; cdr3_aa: CASSLGRGARTNEKLFF
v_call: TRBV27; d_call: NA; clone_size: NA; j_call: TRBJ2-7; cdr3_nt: TGTGCCAGCAGCATATCCACCGGGGCCTACGAGCAGTACTTC; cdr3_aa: CASSISTGAYEQYF
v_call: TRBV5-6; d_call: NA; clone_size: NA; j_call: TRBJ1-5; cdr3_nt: TGTGCCAGCAGCTTGGGAGGGAGCTATCAGCCCCAGCATTTT; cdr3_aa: CASSLGGSYQPQHF
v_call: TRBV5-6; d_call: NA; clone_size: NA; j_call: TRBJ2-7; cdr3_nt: TGTGCCAGCAGCCCGGGGGCAATCTACGAGCAGTACTTC; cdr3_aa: CASSPGAIYEQYF
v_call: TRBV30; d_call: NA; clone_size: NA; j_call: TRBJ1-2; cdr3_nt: TGTGCCTGGAGTTACAGGGTTTCTTCCTACACCTTC; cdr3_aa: CAWSYRVSSYTF
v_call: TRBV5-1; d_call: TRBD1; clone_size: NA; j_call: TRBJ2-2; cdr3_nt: TGCGCCAGCAGCTTAAGACAGGGAAGGGACACCGGGGAGCTGTTTTTT; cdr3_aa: CASSLRQGRDTGELFF
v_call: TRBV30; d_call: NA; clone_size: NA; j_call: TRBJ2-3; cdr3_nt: TGTGCCTGGAGCCCTCGGGGGATCACAGATACGCAGTATTTT; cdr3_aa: CAWSPRGITDTQYF
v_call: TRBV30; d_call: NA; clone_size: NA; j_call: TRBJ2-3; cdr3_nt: TGTGCCTGGAGGATAATAGCACTAGATACGCAGTATTTT; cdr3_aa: CAWRIIALDTQYF
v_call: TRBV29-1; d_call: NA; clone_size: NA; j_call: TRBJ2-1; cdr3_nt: TGCAGCGTTGAAGATGGTCTAGCGATTGGGAATGAGCAGTTCTTC; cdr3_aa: CSVEDGLAIGNEQFF
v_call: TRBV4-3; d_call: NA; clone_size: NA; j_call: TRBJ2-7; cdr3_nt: TGCGCCAGCAGCCAACTAATAGGGGGATCCTACGAGCAGTACTTC; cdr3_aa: CASSQLIGGSYEQYF
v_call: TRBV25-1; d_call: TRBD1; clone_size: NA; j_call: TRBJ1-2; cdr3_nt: TGTGCCAGCAGTAGGACAGGGGGCTATGGCTACACCTTC; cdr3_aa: CASSRTGGYGYTF
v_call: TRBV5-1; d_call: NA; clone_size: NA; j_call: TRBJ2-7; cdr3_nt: TGCGCCAGCAGCTTGCCGGGGAGCTCCTACGAGCAGTACTTC; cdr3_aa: CASSLPGSSYEQYF
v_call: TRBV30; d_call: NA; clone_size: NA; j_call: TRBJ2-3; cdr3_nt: TGTGCCTGGAGGCCTAGGGATACGCAGTATTTT; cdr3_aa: CAWRPRDTQYF
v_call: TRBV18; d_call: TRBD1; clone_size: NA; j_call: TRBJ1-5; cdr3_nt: TGTGCCAGCTCGGCTACAGGGGCTGGTCAGCCCCAGCATTTT; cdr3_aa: CASSATGAGQPQHF
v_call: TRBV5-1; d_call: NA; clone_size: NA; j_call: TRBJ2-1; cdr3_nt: TGCGCCAGCAGCACGACATCTACGAGTAATGAGCAGTTCTTC; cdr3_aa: CASSTTSTSNEQFF
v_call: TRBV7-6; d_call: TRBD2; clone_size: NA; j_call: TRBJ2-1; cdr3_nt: TGTGCCAGCAGCTACCGGACTAGCGGGGGGGCCTACAATGAGCAGTTCTTC; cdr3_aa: CASSYRTSGGAYNEQFF
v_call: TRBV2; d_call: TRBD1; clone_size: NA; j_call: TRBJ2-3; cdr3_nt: TGTGCCAGCAGCGAGGACAGGGGGCGCACAGATACGCAGTATTTT; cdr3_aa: CASSEDRGRTDTQYF
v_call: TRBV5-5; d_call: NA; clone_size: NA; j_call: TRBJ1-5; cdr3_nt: TGTGCCAGCAGCCAGGCCCCTGGCAGCAATCAGCCCCAGCATTTT; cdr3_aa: CASSQAPGSNQPQHF
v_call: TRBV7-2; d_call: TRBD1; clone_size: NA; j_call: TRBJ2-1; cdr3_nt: TGTGCCAGCAGCTTAGACGGGACAGGCGACAATGAGCAGTTCTTC; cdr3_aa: CASSLDGTGDNEQFF
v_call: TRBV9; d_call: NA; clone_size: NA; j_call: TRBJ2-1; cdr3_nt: TGTGCCAGCAGCGCTGGGGGGAACTACAATGAGCAGTTCTTC; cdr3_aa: CASSAGGNYNEQFF